This TCR beta chain emerged from a study of blood T cell repertoires in COVID-19 (TCRdb year 2020). In terms of the full investigation: Collaborator samples came from the United States, Italy and Spain and covered acute and convalescent phases of COVID-19. The prospective study material was composed of cDNA or gDNA derived from T cells, B-cell-depleted T cells, or PBMCs. The dataset comprised deeply sampled blood TCRbeta repertoires from subjects exposed to, actively infected with, or recovered from COVID-19. The repertoires were released in a freely available public database intended as a resource for research on the immune response to SARS-CoV-2. The samples were drawn from the first 160 participants of the ongoing ImmuneRACE study and from 950 to 1,500 subjects provided by 6 global collaborators. The sample metadata nearly always contained a de-identified subject ID, COVID-19 status, age in years and sex. Where available, HLA class I and class II types were taken from metadata supplied by the sample provider and were not determined by assay-based typing. Study-level results and caveats: Clinical and demographic metadata were provided uncurated, with the amount varying by source and participant.

According to the germline V gene, CDR1 reads SGHNT and CDR2 reads YENEEA. V gives up 1 base and J gives up 2 bases, and the segment between their germline ends measures 24 bases. Reading from cysteine to phenylalanine, the CDR3 counts 20 amino acids. Kept here is only the CDR3 DNA, which spans 60 bases and is read in frame from base 1. The immunoSEQ Assay, a bias-controlled multiplex PCR, was used to amplify TCRbeta CDR3 regions from genomic DNA. In the original analysis: Within the assay, amplification of reference gene primers was used to estimate how many nucleated cells each sample contained. To quantify the absolute abundance of each unique TCRbeta CDR3 rearrangement, sequence reads were collapsed and filtered. Productive Simpson clonality was computed per sample as the square root of Simpson's diversity index over productive rearrangements. Sourced from immuneACCESS, this table was stored by TCRdb with only in-frame sequences that have V and J called. A share of the clones is absent; for the studies checked, an unresolved V gene accounts for under half, and the remainder has no known explanation. That table furnishes V, J and clone size, whereas the DNA furnished D and trimming. The sample has tens of thousands of clones on record, roughly 85% of them singletons. The top ten hold roughly 9.1% of the sample.

On this clone itself: Its recognized antigen is unknown. There are no base qualities to consult, and no much larger clone falls within one base.

In Seattle, one collaborating source enrolled patients while the infection was active and tracked those patients longitudinally over the course of disease. Each collaborating institution followed its own protocols to collect whole blood in K2EDTA tubes. Collaborator samples were shipped for TCRbeta analysis as frozen whole blood, isolated PBMCs, or DNA extracted from either sample type. The clonotype was recovered from a man in his forties or fifties with COVID-19, enrolled during active disease. Here the chain combines TRBV11-3 and TRBJ1-5; TRBD1 is a weak D gene call, 5 bases matching. Sequencing was done on a sample of peripheral blood. The CDR3 reads CASSLVIAGRDDDGNQPQHF. The DNA sequence follows: TGTGCCAGCAGCTTAGTTATTGCAGGGAGGGACGATGACGGCAATCAGCCCCAGCATTTT.